These 21 T cell receptor beta chains were sequenced from one sample in a study of blood T cell repertoires in COVID-19. Repertoires were generated with immunoSEQ multiplex PCR, while TCRdb's copy carries only in-frame clones and drops some. Of roughly 400,000 clones listed, 80% to 90% were seen once; the top ten hold about 2.1%. Sequencing was performed on peripheral blood. Receptor source: a woman aged 60-75 years with COVID-19, enrolled during active disease.

The J gene is TRBJ1-5, the V gene TRBV9; 9 nucleotides match TRBD1. The CDR3 runs 15 residues. Unmatched junction bases numbered 3, after V lost 0 bases and J lost 5 bases. CDR1 is SGDLS, CDR2 YYNGEE, per germline. CDR3 protein: CASSVVRTGDQPQHF. The CDR3 bases are TGTGCCAGCAGCGTAGTTCGGACAGGGGATCAGCCCCAGCATTTT.

The chain recombines TRBV5-1 with TRBJ2-2; 7 bases align to TRBD1. The CDR3 consists of 14 residues. Germline loops: CDR1 SGHRS, CDR2 YFSETQ. The V and J ends lost 2 bases and 4 bases, in that order; junction bases with no gene match: 2. The CDR3 nucleotides read TGCGCCAGCAGCTTAGCAGGGGGCACCGGGGAGCTGTTTTTT. Encoded protein: CASSLAGGTGELFF.

This clone was recorded a few times. This sequence joins TRBV7-9 and TRBJ1-1; D gene unclear. Trimming left V 6 bases short and J 8 bases short, with 10 bases between. Germline values: CDR1 SEHNR, CDR2 FQNEAQ (reference sequence). CDR3 size: 11 residues. The CDR3 loop is CASSRQREAFF. In nucleotides, the CDR3 is TGTGCCAGCAGTCGTCAGCGGGAAGCTTTCTTT.

The V and J genes are TRBV19 and TRBJ2-5, with D possibly matching TRBD2 (6 bases). Trimming cost V 5 bases and J 5 bases, with 18 bases left between them. Germline V gene data show CDR1 as LNHDA and CDR2 as SQIVND (reference sequence). The CDR3 totals 15 residues. CDR3 in DNA: TGTGCCAGTAGTTCCAATGACGCTGCGGGGGAGACCCAGTACTTC. Residues: CASSSNDAAGETQYF.

The chain is built from TRBV1 and TRBJ2-5; TRBD2, the table's D call, was not compared with the DNA. TRBV1 is flagged as a pseudogene. CDR3 size: 16 residues. The CDR3 DNA reads TGCACCAGCAGCCAAGCGGCGCGGGGGGGCCGAGAGACCCAGTACTTC. Protein product: CTSSQAARGGRETQYF.

The chain uses TRBV27 and TRBJ2-5, with 7 bases identical to TRBD2. Trimming cost V 3 bases and J 4 bases; bases outside gene matches: 2. There are 13 residues in the CDR3. Germline assignment: CDR1 MNHEY and CDR2 SMNVEV (reference sequence). The CDR3 coding sequence is TGTGCCAGCAGTTTCGGGGGGTCAGAGACCCAGTACTTC. This codes for CASSFGGSETQYF.

The rearrangement joins TRBV11-2 to TRBJ1-1; maybe TRBD1 (6 bases). The CDR3 runs to 14 residues. The germline gives CDR1 SGHAT, CDR2 FQNNGV. The V gene lost 7 bases and the J gene lost 1 base, with 13 bases spanning the gap. In DNA, the CDR3 is TGTGCCAGCAAGCCGGGGGGACAGAACACTGAAGCTTTCTTT. It encodes CASKPGGQNTEAFF.

V usage is TRBV19 and J usage is TRBJ2-3, with 12 bases identical to TRBD1. The CDR3 has 17 amino acids. Germline CDR1 is LNHDA and CDR2 is SQIVND (reference sequence). V was clipped by 1 base and J by 8 bases; unmatched bases: 10. As DNA, the CDR3 is TGTGCCAGTAGTATAGGGGGGACAGGGGGCCTGGGCGGTACGCAGTATTTT. As protein: CASSIGGTGGLGGTQYF.

The chain links TRBV10-3 to TRBJ1-2, with 9 nucleotides matching TRBD1. This CDR3 has 13 residues. CDR1 and CDR2 (germline): ENHRY, SYGVKD. Trimming cost V 7 bases and J 8 bases; bases outside gene matches: 8. This chain's CDR3 is CAIMGQGMEGYTF. As DNA, the CDR3 is TGTGCCATCATGGGACAGGGTATGGAAGGCTACACCTTC.

The CDR3 coding sequence is TGTGCCAGCAGTCCTTCGACAGGGGGAAACACCATATATTTT. Amino acid sequence: CASSPSTGGNTIYF. The genes are TRBV27 and TRBJ1-3; 7 bases fit TRBD1. CDR1 and CDR2 (germline): MNHEY, SMNVEV (reference sequence). Trimming at V came to 5 bases and at J to 4 bases, leaving 5 bases not matched to a gene. This CDR3 is 14 amino acids long.

The chain links TRBV18 to TRBJ1-2, with 9 bases matching TRBD1. Losses at the gene ends were 0 bases for V and 8 bases for J; bases not matched to a gene: 10. The CDR3 runs to 16 residues. Per germline, CDR1 KGHSH and CDR2 LQKENI. This CDR3 is CASSPPSTGGAGGYTF. The CDR3 nucleotides are TGTGCCAGCTCACCACCGTCAACAGGGGGCGCGGGGGGCTACACCTTC.

The chain uses TRBV18 and TRBJ1-2, with 7 bases lining up with TRBD1. The CDR3 loop spans 18 amino acids. V shed 0 bases, J shed 4 bases, and the junction held 14 bases outside the gene matches. Germline-derived CDR1 and CDR2 are KGHSH and LQKENI. The CDR3 DNA reads as TGTGCCAGCTCACCACCGGTTTATCAACGACAGGGAGGCTATGGCTACACCTTC. Translated: CASSPPVYQRQGGYGYTF.

CDR3 in DNA: TGTGCCAGCCAGGGTTATAGCAATCAGCCCCAGCATTTT. It is translated as CASQGYSNQPQHF. V gene TRBV7-8 combines with J gene TRBJ1-5, with D tentatively TRBD1 (5 bases). Trimming took off 8 bases at V and 0 bases at J, with 8 bases between the two ends. The germline V gene has CDR1 SGHVS and CDR2 FQNEAQ. This CDR3 has 13 residues.

The chain combines TRBV6-5 with TRBJ1-1; D is perhaps TRBD1 (5 bases). The V gene's germline CDR1 is MNHEY and CDR2 SVGAGI. The CDR3 has 13 residues. The ends were cut back, 5 bases at V and 1 base at J, with 8 bases in the middle. The CDR3 sequence is CASSIQENTEAFF. The CDR3 DNA reads as TGTGCCAGCAGTATACAGGAGAACACTGAAGCTTTCTTT.

This clone was counted between two and nine times. The rearrangement uses TRBV5-4 and TRBJ1-3, with no clear D. Germline assignment: CDR1 SGHNT and CDR2 YYREEE (reference sequence). V gave up 0 bases and J gave up 2 bases, with 9 bases separating them. This CDR3 region has 15 residues. CDR3 nucleotide sequence: TGTGCCAGCAGCTTGGACGGTCTCCCTGGAAACACCATATATTTT. Encoded protein: CASSLDGLPGNTIYF.

This clone turned up a few times. V and J are TRBV7-2 and TRBJ1-3; D is uncertain. The length of the CDR3 is 15 residues. Trimming took off 4 bases at V and 0 bases at J, with 10 bases between the two ends. CDR1 and CDR2 (germline): SGHTA, FQGNSA. The CDR3 DNA sequence: TGTGCCAGCAGCTATACTAGCTACTCTGGAAACACCATATATTTT. It encodes CASSYTSYSGNTIYF.

The gene calls are TRBV6-5 and TRBJ1-2; the D gene is possibly TRBD1 (6 bases). Between the trimmed V and J ends, which lost 6 bases and 8 bases, there was a span of 22 bases. Germline V gene data show CDR1 as MNHEY and CDR2 as SVGAGI. The CDR3 sequence is 15 residues long. The CDR3, as DNA: TGTGCCAGCAGCCCCCACCTCGGGACACTGAGGGGCTACACCTTC. Its protein is CASSPHLGTLRGYTF.

The chain joins TRBV6-6 to TRBJ2-5; 10 bases are shared with TRBD1. From germline, CDR1 is MNHNY and CDR2 SVGAGI (reference sequence). V shed 0 bases, J shed 6 bases, and the junction held 1 base outside the gene matches. The CDR3 loop spans 14 amino acids. For the CDR3, the DNA is TGTGCCAGCAGTTACTCGGACAGGGGGAAGACCCAGTACTTC. Translation: CASSYSDRGKTQYF.

This chain uses TRBV2 with TRBJ2-7; 9 bases agree with TRBD1. The CDR3 runs 15 residues. The germline V gene has CDR1 SNHLY and CDR2 FYNNEI. V lost 4 bases and J lost 2; bases outside the gene matches: 6. The DNA for the CDR3 is TGTGCCAGCAGTGCGGTTCGGACAGGGGCCTACGAGCAGTACTTC. Amino acid sequence: CASSAVRTGAYEQYF.

The V call is TRBV15, the J call TRBJ1-2; D unclear. V lost 1 base, J lost 0 bases, and 9 bases lay in between. The CDR3 runs 15 residues. CDR1 is LNHNV, CDR2 YYDKDF, per germline (reference sequence). CDR3 sequence reads: CATSRGPAANYGYTF. In DNA form, the CDR3 reads TGTGCCACCAGCAGAGGTCCTGCGGCTAACTATGGCTACACCTTC.

This clone was observed a single time. At the DNA level, this CDR3 is encoded by other sequences in the same sample as well. The gene calls are TRBV5-1 and TRBJ1-2; no clear D. Trimming stripped 1 base from V and 0 bases from J, with 4 bases between. Looked up from germline, CDR1 is SGHRS and CDR2 is YFSETQ. The CDR3 covers 13 residues. The CDR3, as DNA: TGCGCCAGCAGCTTGAGCGCTAACTATGGCTACACCTTC. Protein: CASSLSANYGYTF.